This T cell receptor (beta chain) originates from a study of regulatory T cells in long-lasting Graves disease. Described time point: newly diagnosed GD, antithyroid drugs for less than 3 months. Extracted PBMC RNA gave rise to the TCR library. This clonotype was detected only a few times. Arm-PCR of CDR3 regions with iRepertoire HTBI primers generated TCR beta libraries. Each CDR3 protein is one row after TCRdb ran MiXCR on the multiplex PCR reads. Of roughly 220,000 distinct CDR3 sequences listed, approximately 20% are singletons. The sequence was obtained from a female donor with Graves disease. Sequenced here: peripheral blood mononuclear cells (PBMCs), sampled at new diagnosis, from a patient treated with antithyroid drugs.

DNA for the CDR3: TGTGCCAGCAGCCAACGATATCAGACTGGGGCCAACGTCCTGACTTTC. It yields the protein CASSQRYQTGANVLTF. The rearrangement uses TRBV14 and TRBJ2-6; D uncertain. The CDR3 is 16 amino acids. V gave up 2 bases and J gave up 2 bases, with 10 bases separating them. Germline assignment: CDR1 SGHDN and CDR2 FVKESK.